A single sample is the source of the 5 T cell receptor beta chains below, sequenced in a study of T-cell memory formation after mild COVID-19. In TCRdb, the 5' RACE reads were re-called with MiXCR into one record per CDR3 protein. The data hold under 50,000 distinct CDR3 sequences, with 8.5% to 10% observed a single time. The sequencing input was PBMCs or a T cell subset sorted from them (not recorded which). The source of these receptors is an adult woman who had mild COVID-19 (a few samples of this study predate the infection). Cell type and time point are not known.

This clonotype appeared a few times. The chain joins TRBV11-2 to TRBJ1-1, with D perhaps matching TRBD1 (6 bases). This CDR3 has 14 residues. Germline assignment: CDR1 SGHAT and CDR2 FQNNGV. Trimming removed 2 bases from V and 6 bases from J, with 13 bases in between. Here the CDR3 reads CASSLFSGGPEAFF. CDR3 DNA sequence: TGTGCCAGCAGCTTATTCTCCGGGGGCCCTGAAGCTTTCTTT.

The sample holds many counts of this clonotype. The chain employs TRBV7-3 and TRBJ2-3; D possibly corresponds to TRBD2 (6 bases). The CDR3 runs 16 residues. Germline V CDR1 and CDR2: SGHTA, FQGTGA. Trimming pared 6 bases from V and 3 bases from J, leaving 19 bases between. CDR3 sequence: CASSKNGRTKTDTQYF. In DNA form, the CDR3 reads TGTGCCAGCAGTAAAAACGGCAGGACTAAGACAGATACGCAGTATTTT. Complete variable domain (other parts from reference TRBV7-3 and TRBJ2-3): GAGVSQTPSNKVTEKGKYVELRCDPISGHTALYWYRQSLGQGPEFLIYFQGTGAADDSGLPNDRFFAVRPEGSVSTLKIQRTERGDSAVYLCASSKNGRTKTDTQYFGPGTRLTVL.

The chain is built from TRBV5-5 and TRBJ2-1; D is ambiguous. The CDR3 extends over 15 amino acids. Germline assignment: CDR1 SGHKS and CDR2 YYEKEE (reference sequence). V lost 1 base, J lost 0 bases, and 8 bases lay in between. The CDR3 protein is CASSLFGDSYNEQFF. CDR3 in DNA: TGTGCCAGCAGCTTGTTTGGAGACTCCTACAATGAGCAGTTCTTC.

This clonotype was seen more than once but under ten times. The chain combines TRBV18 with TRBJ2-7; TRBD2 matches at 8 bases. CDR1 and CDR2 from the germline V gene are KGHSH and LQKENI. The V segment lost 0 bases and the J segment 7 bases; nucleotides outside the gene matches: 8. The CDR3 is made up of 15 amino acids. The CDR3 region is CASSPPSLAGGEQYF. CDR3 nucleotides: TGTGCCAGCTCACCACCGAGTCTCGCGGGAGGTGAGCAGTACTTC. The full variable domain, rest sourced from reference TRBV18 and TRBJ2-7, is NAGVMQNPRHLVRRRGQEARLRCSPMKGHSHVYWYRQLPEEGLKFMVYLQKENIIDESGMPKERFSAEFPKEGPSILRIQQVVRGDSAAYFCASSPPSLAGGEQYFGPGTRLTVT.

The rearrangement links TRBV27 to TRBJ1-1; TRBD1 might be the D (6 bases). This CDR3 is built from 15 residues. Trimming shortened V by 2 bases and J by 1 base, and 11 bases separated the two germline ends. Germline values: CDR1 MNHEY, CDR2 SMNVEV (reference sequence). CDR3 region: CASSLQGTGNTEAFF. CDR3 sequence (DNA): TGTGCCAGCAGTTTACAGGGGACGGGGAACACTGAAGCTTTCTTT.